This T cell receptor (beta chain) was sequenced for a study of cytomegalovirus exposure and HLA in healthy donors. Findings of the study overall: The authors assumed roughly uniform sequencing depth across donors for presence/absence analyses. The productive fraction for most TCR beta V segments was about 90% or about 30% in an earlier analysis.

Comment on this clone: Its target is unknown.

Germline CDR1 and CDR2: LNHDA and SQIVND (reference sequence). The V gene lost 3 bases and the J gene lost 7 bases, with 21 bases spanning the gap. This CDR3 has 16 residues. It was with 60 Vbeta and 13 Jbeta primers that the PCR ran. Only in-frame clones appear in the TCRdb table, and some are missing; sequencing was by immunoSEQ multiplex PCR. The sample lists around 120,000 clones; more than 60% were seen once. Sequencing was carried out using PBMCs. This chain links TRBV19 with TRBJ1-2; the D is unclear. The receptor's source is a woman between 40 and 50 years old in good health and CMV-seropositive. CDR3 residues: CASSMRYGDVTLGYTF. The CDR3 DNA is TGTGCCAGTAGTATGAGGTATGGCGACGTAACCCTTGGCTACACCTTC.